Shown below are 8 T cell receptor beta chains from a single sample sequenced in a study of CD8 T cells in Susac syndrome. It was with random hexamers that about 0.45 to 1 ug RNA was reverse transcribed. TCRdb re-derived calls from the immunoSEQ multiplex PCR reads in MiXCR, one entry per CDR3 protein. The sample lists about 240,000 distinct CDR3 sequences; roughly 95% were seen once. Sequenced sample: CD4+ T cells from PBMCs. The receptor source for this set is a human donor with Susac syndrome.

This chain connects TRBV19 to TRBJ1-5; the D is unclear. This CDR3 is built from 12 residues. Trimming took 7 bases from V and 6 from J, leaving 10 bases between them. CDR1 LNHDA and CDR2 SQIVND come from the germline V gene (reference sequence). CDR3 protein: CASNRRSQPQHF. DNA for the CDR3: TGTGCCAGTAATCGTAGGAGTCAGCCCCAGCATTTT.

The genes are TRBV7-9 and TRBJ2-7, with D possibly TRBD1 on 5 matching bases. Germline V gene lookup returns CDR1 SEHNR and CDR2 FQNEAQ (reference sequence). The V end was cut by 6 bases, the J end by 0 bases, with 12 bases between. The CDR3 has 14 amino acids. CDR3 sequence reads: CASRAGQGSYEQYF. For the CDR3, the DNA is TGTGCCAGCAGGGCCGGACAAGGCTCCTACGAGCAGTACTTC.

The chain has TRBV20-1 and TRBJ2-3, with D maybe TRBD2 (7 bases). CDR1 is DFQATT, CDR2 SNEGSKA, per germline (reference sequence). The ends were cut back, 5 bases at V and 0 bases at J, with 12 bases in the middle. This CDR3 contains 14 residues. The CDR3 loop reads CSAPGGGSTDTQYF. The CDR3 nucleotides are TGCAGTGCTCCGGGGGGCGGTAGCACAGATACGCAGTATTTT.

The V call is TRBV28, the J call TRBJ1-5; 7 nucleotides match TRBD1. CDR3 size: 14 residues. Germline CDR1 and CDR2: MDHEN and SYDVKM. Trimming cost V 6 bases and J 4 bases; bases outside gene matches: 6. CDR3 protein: CASRRTGRNQPQHF. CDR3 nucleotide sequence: TGTGCCAGCAGGAGGACAGGAAGGAATCAGCCCCAGCATTTT.

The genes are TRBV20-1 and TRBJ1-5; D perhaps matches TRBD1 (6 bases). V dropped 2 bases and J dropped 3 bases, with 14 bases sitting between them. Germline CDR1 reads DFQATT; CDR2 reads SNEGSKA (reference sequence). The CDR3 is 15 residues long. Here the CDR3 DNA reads TGCAGTGCTAGACGCGCAACAGGGCTCAATCAGCCCCAGCATTTT. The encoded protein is CSARRATGLNQPQHF.

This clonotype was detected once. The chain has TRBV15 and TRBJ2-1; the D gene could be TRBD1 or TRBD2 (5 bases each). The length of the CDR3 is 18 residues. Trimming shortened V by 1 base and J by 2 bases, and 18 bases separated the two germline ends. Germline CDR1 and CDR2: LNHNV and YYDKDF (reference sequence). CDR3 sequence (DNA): TGTGCCACCAGCAGAGCCCACCCTGTCCGGGACGCCTACAATGAGCAGTTCTTC. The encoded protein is CATSRAHPVRDAYNEQFF.

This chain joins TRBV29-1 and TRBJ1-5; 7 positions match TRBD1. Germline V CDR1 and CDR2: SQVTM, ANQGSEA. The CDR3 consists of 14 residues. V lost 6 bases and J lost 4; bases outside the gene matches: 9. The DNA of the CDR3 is TGCAGCGTCTTGGACAGGACCGGGAATCAGCCCCAGCATTTT. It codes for CSVLDRTGNQPQHF.

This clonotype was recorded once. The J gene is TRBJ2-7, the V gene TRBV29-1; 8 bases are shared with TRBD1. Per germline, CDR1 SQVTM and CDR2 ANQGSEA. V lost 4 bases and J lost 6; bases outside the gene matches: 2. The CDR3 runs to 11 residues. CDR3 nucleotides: TGCAGCGTTGCTACAGGGGGCGAGCAGTACTTC. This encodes CSVATGGEQYF.